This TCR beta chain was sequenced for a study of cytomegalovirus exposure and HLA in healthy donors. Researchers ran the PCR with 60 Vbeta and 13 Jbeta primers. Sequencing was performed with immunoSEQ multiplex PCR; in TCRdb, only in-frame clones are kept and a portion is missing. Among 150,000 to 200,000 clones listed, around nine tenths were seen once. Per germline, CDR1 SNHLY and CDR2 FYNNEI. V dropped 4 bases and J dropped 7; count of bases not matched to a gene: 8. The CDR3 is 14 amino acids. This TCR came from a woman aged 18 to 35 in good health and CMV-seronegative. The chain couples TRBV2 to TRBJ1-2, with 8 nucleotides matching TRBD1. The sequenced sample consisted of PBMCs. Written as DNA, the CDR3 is TGTGCCAGCAGTGTGCAGGGGGCGCGTTCTGGCTACACCTTC. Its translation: CASSVQGARSGYTF.